This entry lists 15 T cell receptor beta chains sequenced from one sample in a study of vaccination and CD4 T cells after COVID-19. Cultured CD4+ T cell DNA underwent sequencing with the Oncomine TCR Beta short-read assay. Each CDR3 protein is one row after TCRdb ran MiXCR on the PCR reads. Altogether thousands of distinct CDR3 sequences are present, around a third being singletons, with the ten largest covering around a quarter. Their target antigens are unknown. Treatment of the sample: approximately 9-day PBMC culture with coronavirus spike peptide pools or control peptides (ViraFEST assay). Harvesting of the unexposed donor's CD4+ T cells predated the COVID-19 pandemic (2011-2018). The source material was CD4+ T cells from blood, cultured in vitro. Source of these receptors: a human donor in good health.

This clonotype was detected a few times. This chain links TRBV7-2 with TRBJ2-3, with D possibly matching TRBD2 (5 bases). The CDR3 runs to 14 residues. V was shortened by 0 bases and J by 1 base, with 5 bases between the two germline ends. Germline values: CDR1 SGHTA, CDR2 FQGNSA. The CDR3 DNA follows: TGTGCCAGCAGCTTAGCTAGCGGCACAGATACGCAGTATTTT. It yields the protein CASSLASGTDTQYF.

The chain employs TRBV7-2 and TRBJ2-5; 7 bases are shared with TRBD2. This CDR3 has 14 amino acids. V was pared by 7 bases and J by 5 bases, with 10 bases of the junction left unmatched. Germline V gives CDR1 SGHTA, CDR2 FQGNSA. Here the CDR3 DNA reads TGTGCCAGCATCTCCCGGCGGGGGTCGGAGACCCAGTACTTC. This encodes CASISRRGSETQYF. The variable domain in full, with the rest retrieved from reference TRBV7-2 and TRBJ2-5, is GAGVSQSPSNKVTEKGKDVELRCDPISGHTALYWYRQSLGQGLEFLIYFQGNSAPDKSGLPSDRFSAERTGGSVSTLTIQRTQQEDSAVYLCASISRRGSETQYFGPGTRLLVL.

This clonotype occurred a few times. V gene TRBV5-1 combines with J gene TRBJ1-1; no reliable D call. CDR1 and CDR2 from the germline V gene are SGHRS and YFSETQ. Trimming stripped 5 bases from V and 6 bases from J, with 14 bases between. CDR3 length: 13 amino acids. The CDR3 sequence: CASRKALVAEAFF. CDR3 coding DNA: TGCGCCAGCAGGAAAGCTCTGGTCGCTGAAGCTTTCTTT.

The chain employs TRBV29-1 and TRBJ2-5; D is undetermined. CDR1 is SQVTM and CDR2 is ANQGSEA in the germline V gene. The CDR3 is 10 amino acids. Trimming took off 2 bases at V and 7 bases at J, with 5 bases between the two ends. In nucleotides, the CDR3 is TGCAGCGTTGAAAAAGGGACCCAGTACTTC. Translating it yields CSVEKGTQYF. The variable domain in full, completed from reference TRBV29-1 and TRBJ2-5, reads SAVISQKPSRDICQRGTSLTIQCQVDSQVTMMFWYRQQPGQSLTLIATANQGSEATYESGFVIDKFPISRPNLTFSTLTVSNMSPEDSSIYLCSVEKGTQYFGPGTRLLVL.

By its share, this clonotype is medium-sized (0.01 to 0.1%). DNA for the CDR3: TGTGCCAGCAGCCCCGACGGGGATAGCAATCAGCCCCAGCATTTT. Encoded protein: CASSPDGDSNQPQHF. This chain links TRBV7-2 with TRBJ1-5; D gene uncertain. Trimming removed 5 bases at V and 0 bases at J, with 11 bases between. Germline loops: CDR1 SGHTA, CDR2 FQGNSA. The CDR3 extends over 15 amino acids.

The J gene is TRBJ1-1, the V gene TRBV18; D is perhaps TRBD1 (5 bases). V lost 3 bases and J 4 bases, leaving 12 bases between the germline ends. Per the germline V gene, CDR1 is KGHSH and CDR2 is LQKENI. This CDR3 is 14 amino acids long. DNA of the CDR3: TGTGCCAGCTCACCTCAGGGCGCTCTCACTGAAGCTTTCTTT. It codes for CASSPQGALTEAFF.

The chain recombines TRBV27 with TRBJ2-3; a possible D gene is TRBD2 (5 bases). The CDR3 totals 11 residues. The V and J ends lost 4 bases and 10 bases respectively, with 9 bases between them. Germline values: CDR1 MNHEY, CDR2 SMNVEV (reference sequence). CDR3 nucleotides: TGTGCCAGCAGTTACGAGGGAGCGCAGTATTTT. Amino acid sequence: CASSYEGAQYF.

The table lists this clonotype with a count of one. CDR3 DNA: TGTGCAAGTCGCCAAAACCATCTCCCCCGGACGGGCGCGGGGATGAGGGAGCAGTACTTC. It is translated as CASRQNHLPRTGAGMREQYF. The chain is built from TRBV12-2 and TRBJ2-7; the table's TRBD1 call for D was not verified on the DNA. TRBV12-2 is a recognized pseudogene. CDR3 length: 20 residues.

The chain couples TRBV6-1 to TRBJ1-5; D is ambiguous. Trimming cost V 1 base and J 0 bases, with 13 bases left between them. The germline gives CDR1 MNHNS, CDR2 SASEGT. The CDR3 totals 17 residues. DNA for the CDR3: TGTGCCAGCAGTGAAGTCGCGGTCGGCTATAGCAATCAGCCCCAGCATTTT. This gives the protein CASSEVAVGYSNQPQHF.

The chain has TRBV7-8 and TRBJ1-1, with D tentatively TRBD1 (5 bases). Trimming shortened V by 6 bases and J by 0 bases, and 17 bases separated the two germline ends. The germline gives CDR1 SGHVS, CDR2 FQNEAQ. The CDR3 has 16 residues. In DNA form, the CDR3 reads TGTGCCAGCAGGGAAAGGGGTTTCGGGATGAACACTGAAGCTTTCTTT. This codes for CASRERGFGMNTEAFF.

This clonotype was seen more than once but under ten times. V is TRBV19 and J is TRBJ1-5; a weak D match, TRBD1 (5 bases). Germline CDR1 is LNHDA and CDR2 is SQIVND (reference sequence). This CDR3 spans 13 amino acids. Between the trimmed V and J ends, which lost 6 bases and 5 bases, there was a span of 11 bases. CDR3 DNA: TGTGCCAGTAGGGGGACGGATTATCAGCCCCAGCATTTT. It encodes CASRGTDYQPQHF.

The chain employs TRBV20-1 and TRBJ2-5; 9 bases map to TRBD2. The CDR3 is made up of 14 amino acids. Germline CDR1 is DFQATT and CDR2 is SNEGSKA (reference sequence). V shed 7 bases, J shed 0 bases, and the junction held 6 bases outside the gene matches. CDR3 in DNA: TGCAGTGGAGAAGGCGGGGGGGACCAAGAGACCCAGTACTTC. Protein product: CSGEGGGDQETQYF.

This clonotype occurred a few times. In DNA form, the CDR3 reads TGCAGTGCTTCTTATAGCGGGGGGTACACCGGGGAGCTGTTTTTT. This sequence encodes CSASYSGGYTGELFF. The gene calls are TRBV20-1 and TRBJ2-2; 10 bases align to TRBD2. This CDR3 comprises 15 residues. The V segment lost 5 bases and the J segment 3 bases; nucleotides outside the gene matches: 6. The V gene's germline CDR1 is DFQATT and CDR2 SNEGSKA (reference sequence).

The chain recombines TRBV30 with TRBJ1-5; D call uncertain. The CDR3 spans 13 residues. CDR1 is GTSNPN and CDR2 is SVGIG in the germline V gene (reference sequence). V lost 0 bases to trimming and J lost 6 bases, with 9 bases between them. In nucleotides, the CDR3 is TGTGCCTGGAGTGTAGGGTACGGTCAGCCCCAGCATTTT. Translation: CAWSVGYGQPQHF. Combining the CDR3 with reference TRBV30 and TRBJ1-5 gives the whole variable domain SQTIHQWPATLVQPVGSPLSLECTVEGTSNPNLYWYRQAAGRGLQLLFYSVGIGQISSEVPQNLSASRPQDRQFILSSKKLLLSDSGFYLCAWSVGYGQPQHFGDGTRLSIL.

This clonotype was counted between two and nine times. This chain links TRBV5-6 with TRBJ1-2, with unresolved D. CDR3 size: 12 residues. V was trimmed by 0 bases and J by 5 bases, leaving 5 bases between them. Germline CDR1 SGHDT, CDR2 YYEEEE. This chain's CDR3 is CASSLGLYGYTF. DNA for the CDR3: TGTGCCAGCAGCTTGGGGCTTTATGGCTACACCTTC. Based on the CDR3 plus reference TRBV5-6 and TRBJ1-2, the full variable domain is DAGVTQSPTHLIKTRGQQVTLRCSPKSGHDTVSWYQQALGQGPQFIFQYYEEEERQRGNFPDRFSGHQFPNYSSELNVNALLLGDSALYLCASSLGLYGYTFGSGTRLTVV.